These T cell receptor beta chains were read from a single sample in a study of OX40 agonist ivuxolimab in advanced cancers. The protocol was immunoSEQ multiplex PCR, while the TCRdb copy is restricted to in-frame clones and leaves out a portion. The sample has approximately 69,000 clones, 90% to 95% seen once. Specimen: CD4+ or CD8+ T cells sorted from blood, collected in a trial of the OX40 agonist ivuxolimab. Receptors originate from an adult with an advanced solid tumor such as melanoma, head and neck, liver or kidney cancer. Both conserved end residues are part of each CDR3. Each record gives: V gene, J gene, CDR3 protein.

TRBV27	TRBJ2-7	CASSFTSSGIYEQYF
TRBV27	TRBJ2-7	CASSFVSGQGAREQYF
TRBV7-2	TRBJ2-7	CASSLAEYEQYF
TRBV29-1	TRBJ2-3	CSADRGYTSGQSTDTQYF
TRBV5-1	TRBJ1-1	CASTRQLNTEAFF
TRBV19	TRBJ2-1	CASSTSDREQFF
TRBV6-5	TRBJ2-2	CASTVSGDTGELFF
TRBV7-9	TRBJ1-1	CASYLGGAMNTEAFF
TRBV4-2	TRBJ2-1	CASSQEGELARYNEQFF
TRBV7-6	TRBJ2-7	CASSRSPLSQQYF
TRBV7-7	-	CASSLGQGGSYEQYF
TRBV6-5	TRBJ2-7	CASSYSDRYEQYF
TRBV29-1	TRBJ2-7	CSVAGQIFYEQYF
TRBV13	TRBJ1-1	CASSLSARGLDEAFF
TRBV19	TRBJ2-3	CASSIPPGQGADTQYF
TRBV2	TRBJ1-1	CASIHKQGVNTEAFF
TRBV6-5	TRBJ1-5	CASSYEGASNQPQHF
TRBV7-9	TRBJ2-5	CASSFLEREGETQYF
TRBV4-3	TRBJ2-1	CASSQDRTPYNEQFF
TRBV2	TRBJ2-7	CASRAWDIYEQYF
TRBV27	TRBJ2-7	CASSPRLAGGPREQYF
TRBV2	TRBJ1-1	CASIYSQIFNTEAFF
TRBV7-9	TRBJ2-5	CASSPGGQGFLRETQYF
TRBV4-3	TRBJ1-2	CASSLGKGGRAGYTF
TRBV27	TRBJ2-7	CASRGLAGRLYEQYF
TRBV10-3	TRBJ2-7	CAIMGESGSYEQYF
TRBV27	TRBJ1-5	CASRDGLGQPQHF
TRBV27	TRBJ1-1	CASSSPGRRGTEAFF
TRBV4-3	TRBJ2-3	CASSQGDYDTDTQYF
TRBV13	TRBJ2-5	CASSRPTSGSETQYF
TRBV11-2	TRBJ1-1	CASSPGQGQDTEAFF
TRBV7-9	TRBJ1-1	CASSLGESSTEAFF
TRBV7-8	TRBJ1-1	CASSLGLRDGNTEAFF
TRBV5-8	TRBJ1-2	CASSLELGREQGYTF
TRBV7-8	TRBJ2-7	CASSPQESNPRYEQYF
TRBV5-1	TRBJ2-7	CASSLESGTYEQYF
TRBV29-1	TRBJ1-2	CSARDRVVVPYGYTF
TRBV6-5	TRBJ2-7	CASSYSSAYEQYF
TRBV9	TRBJ1-4	CASSVGDRGSTNEKLFF
TRBV10-3	TRBJ2-7	CAFSTGDPGYEQYF
TRBV9	TRBJ1-2	CASSPLGGTSYGYTF
TRBV2	TRBJ1-5	CASSEAAYSNQPQHF
TRBV9	TRBJ2-2	CASSHNTGELFF
TRBV11-2	TRBJ1-2	CASSLKQGYGYTF
TRBV10-3	TRBJ1-2	CAISAPGEGRLFGYTF
TRBV25-1	TRBJ2-7	CASSEWGTGSYEQYF
TRBV27	TRBJ1-2	CASSLTPPRDDYGYTF
TRBV12-1	TRBJ2-5	CASSLGLAGETQYF
TRBV5-1	TRBJ1-4	CASSWTGGQHEKLFF
TRBV6-5	TRBJ1-2	CASSYSVLTNYGYTF
TRBV6-1	TRBJ2-2	CASSAGHGELFF
TRBV4-3	TRBJ1-2	CASSLSTTTRDRYF
TRBV7-3	TRBJ2-1	CASSSGTSGKDEQFF
TRBV29-1	TRBJ2-3	CSVEEGILDTQYF
TRBV4-1	TRBJ1-3	CASSLGNTIYF
TRBV9	TRBJ2-5	CASSVGGLGETQYF
TRBV28	TRBJ1-1	CASNLQGVGTEAFF
TRBV4-3	TRBJ2-2	CASSHLLSPGELFF
TRBV29-1	TRBJ2-7	CSVTTGTSTSYEQYF
TRBV19	TRBJ2-2	CASSPSNKFGELFF